Listed below are T cell receptor beta chains from one sample, sequenced in a study of memory CD4+ T cells and cytomegalovirus serostatus. TCRdb keeps only in-frame clones here, not all; method: immunoSEQ multiplex PCR. The sample consists of roughly 60,000 clones, approximately 77% of them appearing once. Sequenced material: memory CD4+ T cells from blood. These receptors came from an adult in good health and CMV-seronegative. The CDR3 runs from the conserved cysteine through the conserved F or W. Each record gives: V gene, J gene, clone size, D gene, CDR3 length, CDR3 protein, CDR3 DNA. D genes are given only for firm matches. Clone size is stated in some rows and not others, as once, few, many or a class when expanded.

>TRBV5-4|TRBJ1-2|.|.|13
CASGQVGADGYTF
TGTGCCAGCGGCCAGGTGGGAGCAGACGGCTACACCTTC
>TRBV18|TRBJ1-2|.|TRBD1|13
CASSPDRAAGYTF
TGTGCCAGCTCCCCGGACAGGGCGGCTGGCTACACCTTC
>TRBV6-1|TRBJ2-6|.|.|15
CASSEARGAANVLTF
TGTGCCAGCAGTGAGGCCCGAGGGGCGGCCAACGTCCTGACTTTC
>TRBV7-2|TRBJ2-6|.|.|14
CASSGYSGANVLTF
TGTGCCAGCAGCGGGTACTCTGGGGCCAACGTCCTGACTTTC
>TRBV19|TRBJ2-7|.|TRBD2|16
CASSGGTSGPFYEQYF
TGTGCCAGTAGTGGTGGGACTAGCGGACCGTTCTACGAGCAGTACTTC
>TRBV30|TRBJ1-2|few|.|14
CAWSGGKGSYGYTF
TGTGCCTGGAGTGGTGGGAAAGGGAGCTATGGCTACACCTTC
>TRBV7-2|TRBJ2-5|.|.|16
CASSLAGQGTSETQYF
TGTGCCAGCAGCTTAGCGGGGCAGGGAACGTCAGAGACCCAGTACTTC
>TRBV7-9|TRBJ1-4|.|.|17
CASSLAGHGGLQEKLFF
TGTGCCAGCAGCTTAGCCGGACACGGGGGGCTACAGGAAAAACTGTTTTTT
>TRBV21-1|TRBJ1-2|.|.|14
CASSKVPANYGYTF
TGTGCCAGCAGCAAAGTTCCAGCTAACTATGGCTACACCTTC
>TRBV5-1|TRBJ1-3|.|TRBD1|16
CASSLAGQGAGNTIYF
TGCGCCAGCAGCTTGGCAGGACAGGGAGCTGGAAACACCATATATTTT
>TRBV28|TRBJ1-2|.|.|12
CASSLGNYGYTF
TGTGCCAGCAGTTTGGGCAACTATGGCTACACCTTC
>TRBV30|TRBJ1-2|.|.|13
CAWSVRATDGYTF
TGTGCCTGGAGTGTAAGGGCGACAGATGGCTACACCTTC
>TRBV30|TRBJ1-4|.|.|15
CAWSYNSFSNEKLFF
TGTGCCTGGAGTTACAACTCTTTTTCTAATGAAAAACTGTTTTTT
>TRBV18|TRBJ2-5|few|.|13
CASSPIQMETQYF
TGTGCCAGCTCACCAATACAAATGGAGACCCAGTACTTC
>TRBV29-1|TRBJ2-6|.|.|14
CSVRAGAGANVLTF
TGCAGCGTCAGAGCAGGGGCTGGGGCCAACGTCCTGACTTTC
>TRBV18|TRBJ1-1|few|.|14
CASSPPRQNTEAFF
TGTGCCAGCTCACCACCACGGCAGAACACTGAAGCTTTCTTT
>TRBV7-3|TRBJ1-5|.|TRBD1|15
CASSTGQGENQPQHF
TGTGCCAGCAGCACGGGACAGGGGGAGAATCAGCCCCAGCATTTT
>TRBV29-1|TRBJ2-3|once|.|11
CSGGHTDTQYF
TGCAGCGGCGGGCACACAGATACGCAGTATTTT
>TRBV11-2|TRBJ1-5|.|.|13
CASSFSSNQPQHF
TGTGCCAGCAGCTTTTCTTCCAATCAGCCCCAGCATTTT
>TRBV15|TRBJ1-5|.|TRBD1|16
CATSRAPGQKNQPQHF
TGTGCCACCAGCAGAGCACCGGGACAGAAGAATCAGCCCCAGCATTTT
>TRBV14|TRBJ2-1|.|.|18
CASSQAGAITRRFNEQFF
TGTGCCAGCAGCCAAGCTGGGGCCATTACTAGGAGGTTCAATGAGCAGTTCTTC
>TRBV10-3|TRBJ2-3|.|.|14
CAISESTGTDTQYF
TGTGCCATCAGTGAGTCGACTGGGACAGATACGCAGTATTTT
>TRBV2|TRBJ1-5|.|.|15
CASSSNLRSNQPQHF
TGTGCCAGCAGTTCGAACCTTAGGAGCAATCAGCCCCAGCATTTT
>TRBV29-1|TRBJ1-5|few|.|13
CSVESGGGQPQHF
TGCAGCGTTGAATCTGGAGGTGGGCAGCCCCAGCATTTT
>TRBV7-2|TRBJ2-7|.|TRBD1|15
CASRGGGTGFHEQYF
TGTGCCAGCAGAGGAGGCGGGACAGGGTTTCACGAGCAGTACTTC
>TRBV2|TRBJ1-1|.|.|13
CASLTTGNTEAFF
TGTGCCAGCCTAACCACAGGGAACACTGAAGCTTTCTTT
>TRBV5-1|TRBJ2-5|.|.|10
CASSLRAQYF
TGCGCCAGCAGCTTACGGGCCCAGTACTTC
>TRBV29-1|TRBJ2-1|once|TRBD1|14
CSAGQATLYNEQFF
TGCAGCGCCGGACAGGCCACCCTGTACAATGAGCAGTTCTTC
>TRBV10-3|TRBJ1-1|.|.|15
CAISEPGGRDTEAFF
TGTGCCATCAGTGAGCCAGGAGGTCGGGACACTGAAGCTTTCTTT
>TRBV9|TRBJ2-2|.|TRBD2|17
CASSVDRAGPYTGELFF
TGTGCCAGCAGCGTAGATCGAGCGGGACCTTACACCGGGGAGCTGTTTTTT
>TRBV28|TRBJ2-7|.|.|16
CASSTIGGRTPYEQYF
TGTGCCAGCAGCACCATTGGGGGGAGAACACCCTACGAGCAGTACTTC
>TRBV30|TRBJ1-1|few|TRBD1|18
CACRNTGDRGRMSTEAFF
TGTGCCTGTAGGAACACGGGTGACAGGGGGCGAATGAGCACTGAAGCTTTCTTT